Listed here are 20 T cell receptor beta chains from one sample, sequenced in a study of neoadjuvant nivolumab and ipilimumab in lung cancer. Produced via immunoSEQ multiplex PCR; TCRdb's table is partial and in-frame only. This sample has 40,000 to 60,000 clones, with about 89% found just once. The starting material was blood, obtained before neoadjuvant nivolumab, alone or with ipilimumab. The source of these receptors is an adult with non-small cell lung cancer. Some clones in this sample may be carry-over from other donors' samples.

The genes are TRBV15 and TRBJ2-1; weak D call: TRBD2 (5 bases). The CDR3 length is 12 residues. Germline lookup yields CDR1 LNHNV and CDR2 YYDKDF (reference sequence). The V end was cut by 5 bases, the J end by 7 bases, with 9 bases between. As DNA, the CDR3 is TGTGCCACCAGCGCGGGCGGGAATGAGCAGTTCTTC. Translating gives CATSAGGNEQFF.

This clone was picked up one time. J is TRBJ2-1 and V is TRBV5-4; 11 nucleotides line up with TRBD2. CDR1 and CDR2 from the germline V gene are SGHNT and YYREEE (reference sequence). The CDR3 runs to 16 residues. V lost 4 bases and J lost 6; bases outside the gene matches: 9. This CDR3 is CASSVRGSGRANEQFF. The CDR3 DNA reads TGTGCCAGCAGCGTGAGAGGTAGCGGGAGGGCCAATGAGCAGTTCTTC.

V is TRBV2 and J is TRBJ2-5; 9 nucleotides agree with TRBD1. This CDR3 has 16 amino acids. The ends lost 0 bases at V and 5 bases at J; junction bases unmatched: 7. Germline loops: CDR1 SNHLY, CDR2 FYNNEI. The CDR3 DNA reads TGTGCCAGCAGTGAAGCGCTCGGGACAGGGTTCGAGACCCAGTACTTC. Translating it yields CASSEALGTGFETQYF.

This clone has a handful of counts. DNA of the CDR3: TGTGCCAGCAGCTTAGCGAACGTTGGGGCGGGAGAGCAGTACTTC. It yields the protein CASSLANVGAGEQYF. The chain combines TRBV7-8 with TRBJ2-7; tentative D call: TRBD2 (6 bases). CDR3 length equals 15 residues. The germline gives CDR1 SGHVS, CDR2 FQNEAQ. Trimming removed 0 bases from V and 7 bases from J, with 16 bases in between. Looking up the rest from reference TRBV7-8 and TRBJ2-7 gives the full variable domain: GAGVSQSPRYKVAKRGQDVALRCDPISGHVSLFWYQQALGQGPEFLTYFQNEAQLDKSGLPSDRFFAERPEGSVSTLKIQRTQQEDSAVYLCASSLANVGAGEQYFGPGTRLTVT.

This chain links TRBV2 with TRBJ2-3; 11 bases agree with TRBD2. Germline CDR1 SNHLY, CDR2 FYNNEI. CDR3 length: 17 residues. With 7 bases clipped from V and 1 base from J, the junction kept 10 bases outside the gene matches. This CDR3 reads CASIYELAGVGTDTQYF. The CDR3 nucleotides are TGTGCCAGCATATATGAACTAGCGGGAGTGGGCACAGATACGCAGTATTTT.

This chain links TRBV2 with TRBJ2-7; tentatively, D is TRBD1 or TRBD2 (5 bases each). V dropped 2 bases and J dropped 6 bases, with 14 bases sitting between them. CDR3 length: 14 residues. Germline V lookup: CDR1 SNHLY, CDR2 FYNNEI. CDR3 nucleotide sequence: TGTGCCAGCAGTGAAAGACGGGGACGTCTCGAGCAGTACTTC. Translation: CASSERRGRLEQYF.

The V and J genes are TRBV2 and TRBJ2-3, with D perhaps TRBD1 (5 bases). Germline V gene data show CDR1 as SNHLY and CDR2 as FYNNEI. V was cut by 10 bases and J by 4 bases, with 18 bases left in between. The CDR3 length is 14 residues. The CDR3 is CATNNGATSDTQYF. The CDR3 bases are TGTGCCACCAATAATGGGGCTACTTCAGATACGCAGTATTTT.

V gene TRBV5-6 combines with J gene TRBJ2-1, with 10 bases lining up with TRBD2. The CDR3 spans 12 residues. The germline V gene has CDR1 SGHDT and CDR2 YYEEEE. Germline trimming cut 2 bases from V and 15 bases from J; bases unmatched to any gene: 5. The CDR3: CASSFGLADGFF. DNA for the CDR3: TGTGCCAGCAGCTTCGGACTAGCGGACGGGTTCTTC.

The CDR3 DNA sequence: TGTGCCAGCAGTTACTCCCTGGGAGCCAAAAACATTCAGTACTTC. Its protein product is CASSYSLGAKNIQYF. This chain connects TRBV6-5 to TRBJ2-4; D is undetermined. Germline V gene data show CDR1 as MNHEY and CDR2 as SVGAGI. CDR3 size: 15 residues. Trimming took off 0 bases at V and 0 bases at J, with 6 bases between the two ends.

This clone is a singleton in its sample. This chain's CDR3 is CASSLAPQATYEQYF. The CDR3 nucleotides read TGCGCCAGCAGCTTGGCCCCGCAGGCGACCTACGAGCAGTACTTC. This chain links TRBV5-1 with TRBJ2-7; no firm D call. With 0 bases removed from V and 2 bases from J, the gap between germline ends came to 12 bases. The CDR3 runs 15 residues. Germline CDR1 SGHRS, CDR2 YFSETQ.

The chain is built from TRBV25-1 and TRBJ2-1; D possibly corresponds to TRBD1 (6 bases). Trimming pared 5 bases from V and 8 bases from J, leaving 22 bases between. In germline, CDR1 is MGHDK, CDR2 SYGVNS. The CDR3 sequence is 16 residues long. CDR3 DNA: TGTGCCAGCAGTAGACACAGGGTTCCCGGAGTGGATGAGCAGTTCTTC. Amino acid sequence: CASSRHRVPGVDEQFF. Looking up the rest from reference TRBV25-1 and TRBJ2-1 gives the full variable domain: EADIYQTPRYLVIGTGKKITLECSQTMGHDKMYWYQQDPGMELHLIHYSYGVNSTEKGDLSSESTVSRIRTEHFPLTLESARPSHTSQYLCASSRHRVPGVDEQFFGPGTRLTVL.

This sequence joins TRBV7-2 and TRBJ1-1; unclear D gene. Deletions cut 0 bases from V and 11 bases from J, with 13 bases between. Germline CDR1 and CDR2: SGHTA and FQGNSA. The CDR3 has 13 residues. The CDR3 loop is CASSLAFAVEAFF. The CDR3 nucleotides are TGTGCCAGCAGCTTAGCCTTCGCGGTAGAGGCTTTCTTT.

CDR3 nucleotide sequence: TGTGCCAGCTCACCACCGACTAGCGGGAACACCGGGGAGCTGTTTTTT. Translating gives CASSPPTSGNTGELFF. The chain uses TRBV18 and TRBJ2-2; 9 nucleotides agree with TRBD2. V was pared by 0 bases and J by 1 base, with 0 bases of the junction left unmatched. CDR1 and CDR2 (germline): KGHSH, LQKENI. CDR3 length: 16 amino acids.

The chain joins TRBV5-1 to TRBJ2-3; no clear D. The CDR3 extends over 14 amino acids. Trimming took 0 bases from V and 2 from J, leaving 7 bases between them. From germline, CDR1 is SGHRS and CDR2 YFSETQ. In DNA form, the CDR3 reads TGCGCCAGCAGCTTGGGCGGCTACACAGATACGCAGTATTTT. Translating gives CASSLGGYTDTQYF.

The CDR3 DNA reads as TGTGCCAGCAGCCAAAGACAGGGTAGGGCCTACGAGCAGTACTTC. This codes for CASSQRQGRAYEQYF. The chain recombines TRBV6-6 with TRBJ2-7; 7 bases line up with TRBD1. The CDR3 loop spans 15 amino acids. J gave up 2 bases and V 6 bases, and 10 bases lay outside the gene matches. Germline CDR1 and CDR2: MNHNY and SVGAGI (reference sequence).

The chain is built from TRBV11-1 and TRBJ2-5; 10 bases fit TRBD2. V dropped 5 bases and J dropped 5; count of bases not matched to a gene: 5. Germline V gives CDR1 SGHAT, CDR2 FQDESV (reference sequence). The CDR3 length is 14 residues. CDR3 coding DNA: TGTGCCAGCAGCCCACAGCGGGAGGGTGAGACCCAGTACTTC. Translated, it gives CASSPQREGETQYF.

The V and J genes are TRBV11-2 and TRBJ1-2; 9 bases are a match to TRBD1. The CDR3 covers 14 residues. Germline CDR1 is SGHAT and CDR2 is FQNNGV. Trimming cost V 5 bases and J 2 bases; bases outside gene matches: 3. CDR3 nucleotide sequence: TGTGCCAGCAGCACGACAGGGGGGAACTATGGCTACACCTTC. Protein sequence: CASSTTGGNYGYTF.

The CDR3 here is CASSGRLAGGYEQYF. CDR3 nucleotides: TGTGCCAGCAGTGGGCGACTAGCGGGAGGTTACGAGCAGTACTTC. V usage is TRBV2 and J usage is TRBJ2-7; 13 nucleotides match TRBD2. Germline CDR1 SNHLY, CDR2 FYNNEI. V dropped 4 bases and J dropped 4; count of bases not matched to a gene: 4. The CDR3 is 15 residues long.

This chain links TRBV5-1 with TRBJ2-1; D is unresolved. There are 15 residues in the CDR3. CDR1 and CDR2 from the germline V gene are SGHRS and YFSETQ. The ends were cut back, 7 bases at V and 0 bases at J, with 14 bases in the middle. CDR3 loop: CASLEGGPSYNEQFF. In nucleotides, the CDR3 is TGCGCCAGCTTAGAAGGCGGACCCTCCTACAATGAGCAGTTCTTC.

CDR3 coding DNA: TGCAGCGTCCTGCAAACTGAAGCTTTCTTT. Residues: CSVLQTEAFF. The gene calls are TRBV29-1 and TRBJ1-1; D unresolved. V was clipped by 6 bases and J by 5 bases, with 7 bases between them. Germline V gene sequence: CDR1 SQVTM, CDR2 ANQGSEA. The CDR3 covers 10 residues.